These 8 T cell receptor beta chains originate from one sample sequenced in a study of blood T cell repertoires in COVID-19. Sequencing was performed with immunoSEQ multiplex PCR; in TCRdb, only in-frame clones are kept and a portion is missing. The profile shows roughly 290,000 clones, around 89% of them singletons. The sequencing sample was made of peripheral blood. These TCRs come from a man aged 30 to 45 with acute or convalescent COVID-19.

This chain joins TRBV2 and TRBJ1-3; D is ambiguous. CDR3 length: 13 residues. CDR1 and CDR2 from the germline V gene are SNHLY and FYNNEI. The V end lost 4 bases, the J end lost 2 bases, and 6 bases lay between the germline ends. CDR3 region: CASSAEAGNTIYF. Written as DNA, the CDR3 is TGTGCCAGCAGTGCGGAGGCTGGAAACACCATATATTTT.

The chain combines TRBV28 with TRBJ2-7, with a tentative D call TRBD1 (5 bases). The V gene's germline CDR1 is MDHEN and CDR2 SYDVKM. The length of the CDR3 is 16 residues. V shed 0 bases and J shed 0 bases, with 12 bases lying between them. DNA of the CDR3: TGTGCCAGCAGTTTATGGGACACCTTCAACTCCTACGAGCAGTACTTC. It is translated as CASSLWDTFNSYEQYF.

The chain combines TRBV5-6 with TRBJ1-2, with 8 bases fitting TRBD1. Per germline, CDR1 SGHDT and CDR2 YYEEEE. J gave up 8 bases and V 1 base, and 10 bases lay outside the gene matches. The CDR3 has 15 residues. The CDR3 nucleotides read TGTGCCAGCAGCTTGCAAGACAGGGGTAACGTCGGCTACACCTTC. Translating it yields CASSLQDRGNVGYTF.

V gene TRBV28 combines with J gene TRBJ1-5, with D unclear. The CDR3 has 14 amino acids. Per germline, CDR1 MDHEN and CDR2 SYDVKM. The V end was cut by 3 bases, the J end by 9 bases, with 15 bases between. The CDR3 nucleotides are TGTGCCAGCAGTTTCTCGTACGCCACTGGGCCCCAGCATTTT. As protein: CASSFSYATGPQHF.

The genes are TRBV27 and TRBJ2-7; TRBD1 matches at 7 bases. CDR1 MNHEY and CDR2 SMNVEV come from the germline V gene (reference sequence). The V gene end was trimmed by 6 bases and the J gene end by 5 bases; junction bases not matched to a gene: 1. This CDR3 spans 11 amino acids. CDR3 protein: CASSRGNEQYF. The CDR3, as DNA: TGTGCCAGCAGCAGGGGGAACGAGCAGTACTTC.

This clone was found once. The chain has TRBV4-2 and TRBJ2-5, with TRBD2 identical over 8 bases. This CDR3 spans 19 amino acids. J lost 5 bases, V lost 4 bases, and 21 bases had no gene match. Germline V lookup: CDR1 LGHNA, CDR2 YNFKEQ. CDR3 sequence reads: CASSRRTFTTGGPDETQYF. As DNA, the CDR3 is TGTGCCAGCAGCCGCCGTACCTTTACGACGGGAGGGCCTGATGAGACCCAGTACTTC.

This clone appeared a single time. The chain has TRBV7-6 and TRBJ2-1; D ambiguous. Trimming stripped 5 bases from V and 9 bases from J, with 17 bases between. CDR3 length equals 14 residues. Germline V gene lookup returns CDR1 SGHVS and CDR2 FNYEAQ. The CDR3 nucleotides are TGTGCCAGCAGCGACGGTGCCCCGGGTGGTGAGCAGTTCTTC. As protein: CASSDGAPGGEQFF.

This chain uses TRBV19 with TRBJ1-5; no definite D call. V was shortened by 5 bases and J by 4 bases, with 9 bases between the two germline ends. The CDR3 has 13 amino acids. CDR1 LNHDA and CDR2 SQIVND come from the germline V gene (reference sequence). The CDR3 sequence is CASSGGQNQPQHF. Here the CDR3 DNA reads TGTGCCAGTAGTGGAGGCCAGAATCAGCCCCAGCATTTT.